The 11 T cell receptor beta chains given below trace back to one sample, sequenced in a study of cytomegalovirus exposure and HLA in healthy donors (dated by TCRdb to 2015 to 2018). Receptors were amplified or captured by the immunoSEQ multiplex PCR assay. TCRdb took this table from immuneACCESS and kept in-frame rearrangements with V and J called. Such tables lack part of the clones; where checked against another copy, unresolved V genes explain under half of the gap, and the rest is unexplained. Within this sample are 130,000 to 150,000 clones, with just under 85% of them counted one time only. The top ten hold approximately 1.4% of the sample. What was sequenced was PBMCs. Receptor source: a woman in her 30s in good health and CMV-seronegative.

This clone was seen many times. This sequence joins TRBV6-1 and TRBJ1-2, with a tentative D call TRBD1 (6 bases). Germline V lookup: CDR1 MNHNS, CDR2 SASEGT. The CDR3 consists of 14 residues. Trimming removed 3 bases at V and 2 bases at J, with 10 bases between. The CDR3 here is CASSDPGTNYGYTF. The CDR3 bases are TGTGCCAGCAGTGATCCAGGGACAAACTATGGCTACACCTTC.

The genes are TRBV5-1 and TRBJ2-1; TRBD2 matches 12 bases. The CDR3 is 17 residues long. V lost 4 bases to trimming and J lost 6 bases; unmatched junction nucleotides: 11. Germline CDR1 reads SGHRS; CDR2 reads YFSETQ. CDR3 loop: CASSLGALAGGLNEQFF. The CDR3 DNA sequence: TGCGCCAGCAGCCTGGGTGCGCTAGCGGGGGGGCTCAATGAGCAGTTCTTC.

Many counts were recorded for this clone. J is TRBJ2-1 and V is TRBV7-3; 9 bases align to TRBD2. Germline V CDR1 and CDR2: SGHTA, FQGTGA. V trimming: 10 bases; J trimming: 15 bases; junction bases outside the gene matches: 13. This CDR3 region has 12 residues. CDR3 residues: CATREAGGATFF. The CDR3 nucleotides read TGTGCCACCCGCGAAGCGGGGGGAGCAACGTTCTTC.

The chain links TRBV7-2 to TRBJ2-5; 10 positions match TRBD2. Germline V gene data show CDR1 as SGHTA and CDR2 as FQGNSA. The CDR3 is 18 residues long. V dropped 1 base and J dropped 1; count of bases not matched to a gene: 9. In DNA, the CDR3 is TGTGCCAGCAGCTTAGTCTCAGTAGGGACTAGCGTCCAAGAGACCCAGTACTTC. It specifies CASSLVSVGTSVQETQYF.

V usage is TRBV7-3 and J usage is TRBJ1-5; D might be TRBD1 (5 bases). Trimming took 5 bases from V and 3 from J, leaving 17 bases between them. CDR1 SGHTA and CDR2 FQGTGA come from the germline V gene. The CDR3 runs 16 residues. The CDR3 region has the DNA TGTGCCAGCAGCCGCAGGGAACCAACCCCCAATCAGCCCCAGCATTTT. This codes for CASSRREPTPNQPQHF.

The chain recombines TRBV6-1 with TRBJ1-5; perhaps TRBD1 as D (6 bases). CDR1 MNHNS and CDR2 SASEGT come from the germline V gene. CDR3 length: 15 amino acids. Trimming removed 7 bases from V and 2 bases from J, with 15 bases in between. The CDR3 coding sequence is TGTGCCAGCAAACAACGGGGGGGCGGCAATCAGCCCCAGCATTTT. Encoded protein: CASKQRGGGNQPQHF.

V usage is TRBV5-6 and J usage is TRBJ1-3; TRBD1 matches 9 bases. The germline V gene has CDR1 SGHDT and CDR2 YYEEEE. The junction had 8 bases not matched to a gene; V was cut back by 5 bases and J by 2 bases. The CDR3 totals 16 residues. The CDR3: CASRGTGTGTGNTIYF. The CDR3 DNA reads TGTGCCAGCAGAGGAACCGGGACAGGGACTGGAAACACCATATATTTT. The full variable domain, its missing parts supplied by reference TRBV5-6 and TRBJ1-3, is DAGVTQSPTHLIKTRGQQVTLRCSPKSGHDTVSWYQQALGQGPQFIFQYYEEEERQRGNFPDRFSGHQFPNYSSELNVNALLLGDSALYLCASRGTGTGTGNTIYFGEGSWLTVV.

The rearrangement uses TRBV5-8 and TRBJ2-3; the D gene is possibly TRBD2 (5 bases). The CDR3 runs to 15 residues. Germline CDR1 SGHTS, CDR2 YDEGEE. V was clipped by 4 bases and J by 0 bases, with 12 bases between them. DNA for the CDR3: TGTGCCAGCAGCCGGAGGCATTCTAGCACAGATACGCAGTATTTT. Translated: CASSRRHSSTDTQYF.

The gene calls are TRBV2 and TRBJ2-1; a possible D gene is TRBD1 (6 bases). Deletions cut 7 bases from V and 1 base from J, with 11 bases between. Looked up from germline, CDR1 is SNHLY and CDR2 is FYNNEI. CDR3 size: 14 residues. This chain's CDR3 is CASIQGTSYNEQFF. CDR3 DNA sequence: TGTGCCAGCATCCAGGGGACATCCTACAATGAGCAGTTCTTC.

This chain links TRBV5-1 with TRBJ2-5, with D maybe TRBD1 (7 bases). Trimming took off 1 base at V and 5 bases at J, with 12 bases between the two ends. Germline V gives CDR1 SGHRS, CDR2 YFSETQ. The CDR3 runs to 14 residues. CDR3 sequence reads: CASSLTSRGETQYF. CDR3 coding DNA: TGCGCCAGCAGCTTGACTAGCAGGGGGGAGACCCAGTACTTC.

The rearrangement joins TRBV2 to TRBJ1-5; possible D gene TRBD1, 5 bases. V was trimmed by 6 bases and J by 0 bases, leaving 9 bases between them. The germline V gene encodes CDR1 SNHLY and CDR2 FYNNEI. The CDR3 spans 14 residues. The CDR3 region is CASRGLYSNQPQHF. DNA of the CDR3: TGTGCCAGCAGGGGGCTTTATAGCAATCAGCCCCAGCATTTT.